This TCR beta chain stems from a study of blood T cell repertoires in COVID-19. About the research overall: COVID-19 samples from acute and convalescent phases originated in the United States, Italy and Spain. Sources were T cells, B-cell-depleted T cells, or PBMCs; the material itself was cDNA or gDNA.

TCRdb keeps only in-frame clones here, not all; method: immunoSEQ multiplex PCR. The sample shows approximately 110,000 clones, more than 65% of them seen only once. The CDR3 spans 15 residues. Germline V lookup: CDR1 SGDLS, CDR2 YYNGEE. V lost 0 bases and J lost 5, with 11 bases in between. The chain combines TRBV9 with TRBJ2-2, with D maybe TRBD1 (5 bases). The specimen was peripheral blood. The TCR originated in a man aged 50-60 years with acute or convalescent COVID-19. CDR3 loop: CASSVGPGWTGELFF. The CDR3 nucleotides read TGTGCCAGCAGCGTAGGGCCAGGGTGGACCGGGGAGCTGTTTTTT.